This TCR beta chain was recovered during a study of immune evolution from preneoplasia to lung adenocarcinoma. CDR3 size: 14 residues. Germline trimming cut 4 bases from V and 7 bases from J; bases unmatched to any gene: 9. CDR1 is KGHSH and CDR2 is LQKENI in the germline V gene. This table comes from immunoSEQ multiplex PCR, and its TCRdb copy is limited to in-frame clones, with some not included. The data contain about 26,000 clones, 74% of them singletons. Input material: FFPE invasive lung adenocarcinoma tissue. The chain couples TRBV18 to TRBJ1-1; 7 bases fit TRBD1. The origin of this receptor is a person between 60 and 69 years old with invasive lung adenocarcinoma. Some clones in this sample may be carry-over from other donors' samples. The CDR3 DNA sequence: TGTGCCAGCTCACGCGACCGGACAGGAGATGAAGCTTTCTTT. It codes for CASSRDRTGDEAFF.